Presented here are 27 T cell receptor beta chains from one specimen sequenced in a study of glioma-infiltrating T cells after dendritic cell vaccination. Measured with immunoSEQ multiplex PCR; TCRdb has only the in-frame clones, and not every one. This sample has over 55,000 clones, with about 80% found just once. Time point given: after dendritic cell vaccination, including at tumor progression/relapse. Sequences were derived from blood, sampled after dendritic cell vaccination. These TCRs come from a human donor with glioblastoma.

V gene TRBV6-1 combines with J gene TRBJ1-1, with 9 bases that match TRBD1. The junction had 7 bases not matched to a gene; V was cut back by 6 bases and J by 11 bases. The germline V gene has CDR1 MNHNS and CDR2 SASEGT. This CDR3 is 12 amino acids long. CDR3 protein: CASRGTGMKAFF. The CDR3 DNA is TGTGCCAGCAGGGGGACAGGGATGAAGGCTTTCTTT.

The rearrangement uses TRBV4-1 and TRBJ1-5; no reliable D call. Looked up from germline, CDR1 is MGHRA and CDR2 is YSYEKL. Trimming stripped 1 base from V and 0 bases from J, with 16 bases between. This CDR3 spans 18 amino acids. CDR3 sequence (DNA): TGCGCCAGCAGCCAAGGTCGATCAAACAGCTATAGCAATCAGCCCCAGCATTTT. It specifies CASSQGRSNSYSNQPQHF.

This clone was seen only once. The V and J genes are TRBV6-1 and TRBJ1-5, with 7 bases matching TRBD1. The CDR3 spans 14 residues. Per the germline V gene, CDR1 is MNHNS and CDR2 is SASEGT. Losses at the gene ends were 5 bases for V and 6 bases for J; bases not matched to a gene: 7. The CDR3 is CASSRQGYTQPQHF. The CDR3 DNA follows: TGTGCCAGCAGTCGACAGGGTTACACTCAGCCCCAGCATTTT.

In its sample, this clone was seen a few times. The V gene is TRBV19, the J gene TRBJ1-2; 8 positions agree with TRBD1. V shed 1 base, J shed 4 bases, and the junction held 5 bases outside the gene matches. The CDR3 is 15 residues long. CDR1 is LNHDA, CDR2 SQIVND, per germline (reference sequence). The CDR3 region is CASSIATGDSYGYTF. The CDR3 DNA sequence: TGTGCCAGTAGTATAGCGACAGGGGATAGCTATGGCTACACCTTC.

The rearrangement joins TRBV29-1 to TRBJ1-1; a weak D match, TRBD1 (6 bases). CDR1 SQVTM and CDR2 ANQGSEA come from the germline V gene. The CDR3 runs to 12 residues. Trimming removed 5 bases from V and 1 base from J, with 8 bases in between. CDR3 coding DNA: TGCAGCGTTCGCAGGGGGAACACTGAAGCTTTCTTT. This translates into CSVRRGNTEAFF.

The chain employs TRBV6-1 and TRBJ1-1; tentatively, D is TRBD1 (6 bases). V was clipped by 6 bases and J by 4 bases, with 18 bases between them. The V gene's germline CDR1 is MNHNS and CDR2 SASEGT. The CDR3 is 15 amino acids. In nucleotides, the CDR3 is TGTGCCAGCAGAAGAGATACAGGGCTGGGCACTGAAGCTTTCTTT. Residues: CASRRDTGLGTEAFF.

This sequence joins TRBV7-6 and TRBJ1-4; D is unclear. The CDR3 has 15 residues. Per the germline V gene, CDR1 is SGHVS and CDR2 is FNYEAQ. V lost 5 bases, J lost 4 bases, and 14 bases lay in between. The CDR3 DNA follows: TGTGCCAGCAGCCAACGGGCAACTAGTAATGAAAAACTGTTTTTT. Its protein is CASSQRATSNEKLFF.

The chain uses TRBV2 and TRBJ2-3, with 8 positions matching TRBD2. The V and J ends lost 7 bases and 2 bases, in that order; junction bases with no gene match: 8. CDR1 is SNHLY and CDR2 is FYNNEI in the germline V gene. CDR3 length: 15 amino acids. DNA for the CDR3: TGTGCCAGCAATCGCGGAGCGGGGGACACAGATACGCAGTATTTT. It encodes CASNRGAGDTDTQYF. Supplemented by reference TRBV2 and TRBJ2-3, the full variable domain reads EPEVTQTPSHQVTQMGQEVILRCVPISNHLYFYWYRQILGQKVEFLVSFYNNEISEKSEIFDDQFSVERPDGSNFTLKIRSTKLEDSAMYFCASNRGAGDTDTQYFGPGTRLTVL.

V usage is TRBV10-1 and J usage is TRBJ2-2; possibly TRBD2 for D (6 bases). V lost 6 bases and J lost 2, with 10 bases in between. The germline V gene has CDR1 WNHNN and CDR2 SYGVQD (reference sequence). CDR3 length equals 14 residues. The CDR3 DNA sequence: TGCGCCAGCAGCCAGGGACTTAACACCGGGGAGCTGTTTTTT. Translated: CASSQGLNTGELFF.

The chain recombines TRBV2 with TRBJ2-2; TRBD1 matches at 7 bases. Germline V gene lookup returns CDR1 SNHLY and CDR2 FYNNEI. V dropped 3 bases and J dropped 2; count of bases not matched to a gene: 6. The CDR3 is made up of 16 amino acids. The CDR3 nucleotides read TGTGCCAGCAGTGAGCAGAGGGGGCACAACACCGGGGAGCTGTTTTTT. Translated, it gives CASSEQRGHNTGELFF.

The chain is built from TRBV5-6 and TRBJ1-4; no firm D call. Trimming removed 4 bases from V and 2 bases from J, with 6 bases in between. The CDR3 contains 13 residues. The germline V gene has CDR1 SGHDT and CDR2 YYEEEE. The CDR3: CASSRSTNEKLFF. The DNA for the CDR3 is TGTGCCAGCAGCCGTTCGACTAATGAAAAACTGTTTTTT.

This clone is a singleton in its sample. The V and J genes are TRBV27 and TRBJ1-5, with D maybe TRBD1 (5 bases). The V end lost 5 bases, the J end lost 6 bases, and 11 bases lay between the germline ends. The CDR3 sequence is 13 residues long. From germline, CDR1 is MNHEY and CDR2 SMNVEV (reference sequence). CDR3 protein: CASSPLGVQPQHF. CDR3 coding DNA: TGTGCCAGCAGTCCCCTAGGGGTTCAGCCCCAGCATTTT.

This clone was seen just once. This chain links TRBV7-9 with TRBJ1-3; D not certain. This CDR3 contains 13 residues. V lost 8 bases, J lost 4 bases, and 12 bases lay in between. CDR1 SEHNR and CDR2 FQNEAQ come from the germline V gene (reference sequence). The CDR3 loop reads CASAPGRGNTIYF. In DNA, the CDR3 is TGTGCCAGCGCCCCAGGCCGCGGAAACACCATATATTTT.

This clone appeared a single time. The J gene is TRBJ2-5, the V gene TRBV30; the match to TRBD2 covers 10 bases. CDR3 size: 16 residues. CDR1 is GTSNPN, CDR2 SVGIG, per germline (reference sequence). Trimming took 0 bases from V and 3 from J; bases not matched to a gene: 7. The CDR3 is CAWSVALAGAKETQYF. The CDR3 coding sequence is TGTGCCTGGAGTGTTGCCCTAGCGGGGGCGAAAGAGACCCAGTACTTC.

In this sample, this clone turned up a few times. The rearrangement links TRBV4-1 to TRBJ1-3; possibly TRBD1 for D (5 bases). Germline V gene lookup returns CDR1 MGHRA and CDR2 YSYEKL. The CDR3 runs 16 residues. Trimming took 1 base from V and 0 from J, leaving 10 bases between them. CDR3 DNA sequence: TGCGCCAGCAGCCAAGGAGCCCAGGGCTCTGGAAACACCATATATTTT. It codes for CASSQGAQGSGNTIYF.

V usage is TRBV30 and J usage is TRBJ2-7, with TRBD1 identical over 8 bases. Germline CDR1 is GTSNPN and CDR2 is SVGIG (reference sequence). V lost 2 bases and J lost 2; bases outside the gene matches: 8. The CDR3 sequence is 15 residues long. CDR3 in DNA: TGTGCCTGGAGTATAAGGGAGGACAGGGCCTACGAGCAGTACTTC. It translates to CAWSIREDRAYEQYF.

The V call is TRBV4-1, the J call TRBJ1-6, with D tentatively TRBD1 (5 bases). Between the trimmed V and J ends, which lost 3 bases and 6 bases, there was a span of 12 bases. Germline CDR1 reads MGHRA; CDR2 reads YSYEKL. There are 15 residues in the CDR3. The CDR3, as DNA: TGCGCCAGCAGCCATCTTTCCAGGGTTAATTCACCCCTCCACTTT. Its translation: CASSHLSRVNSPLHF.

The V call is TRBV2, the J call TRBJ1-1; perhaps TRBD1 as D (5 bases). The CDR3 is 13 amino acids. V dropped 8 bases and J dropped 0 bases, with 10 bases sitting between them. CDR1 and CDR2 (germline): SNHLY, FYNNEI. The CDR3 DNA follows: TGTGCCAGCCTTGGGGGGATGAACACTGAAGCTTTCTTT. This translates into CASLGGMNTEAFF.

This rearrangement joins TRBV7-9 to TRBJ1-5; maybe TRBD1 (5 bases). V was trimmed by 1 base and J by 7 bases, leaving 8 bases between them. From germline, CDR1 is SEHNR and CDR2 FQNEAQ (reference sequence). The CDR3 covers 13 residues. The DNA for the CDR3 is TGTGCCAGCAGCTTAGATCGGGGGCAGCCCCAGCATTTT. Encoded protein: CASSLDRGQPQHF.

The rearrangement joins TRBV27 to TRBJ1-1, with D perhaps TRBD1 (5 bases). Trimming took off 6 bases at V and 0 bases at J, with 8 bases between the two ends. The CDR3 extends over 13 amino acids. CDR1 MNHEY and CDR2 SMNVEV come from the germline V gene (reference sequence). CDR3 residues: CASRIGVNTEAFF. The CDR3, as DNA: TGTGCCAGCAGGATAGGGGTGAACACTGAAGCTTTCTTT.

The chain employs TRBV11-2 and TRBJ2-6; D may be TRBD1 (6 bases). The CDR3 runs to 15 residues. Germline loops: CDR1 SGHAT, CDR2 FQNNGV. The V gene lost 5 bases and the J gene lost 2 bases, with 10 bases spanning the gap. This CDR3 reads CASSGQRTGANVLTF. The CDR3 region has the DNA TGTGCCAGCAGCGGACAGAGAACTGGGGCCAACGTCCTGACTTTC.

This clone showed up just once. The rearrangement joins TRBV5-4 to TRBJ2-1; TRBD1 aligns across 9 bases. V was clipped by 3 bases and J by 5 bases; unmatched bases: 3. This CDR3 has 14 residues. The germline CDR1 and CDR2 sequences are SGHNT and YYREEE (reference sequence). The CDR3 reads CASSSRDRDNEQFF. CDR3 sequence (DNA): TGTGCCAGCAGCTCGCGGGACAGGGACAATGAGCAGTTCTTC.

This clone was counted only a few times. This chain uses TRBV14 with TRBJ1-1; weak D call: TRBD1 (5 bases). CDR3 length equals 15 residues. Germline assignment: CDR1 SGHDN and CDR2 FVKESK. Trimming took 4 bases from V and 4 from J, leaving 16 bases between them. The CDR3 nucleotides are TGTGCCAGCAGCCCTTGGGGCAGGATTTTCACTGAAGCTTTCTTT. Encoded protein: CASSPWGRIFTEAFF.

This clone appeared many times. The chain uses TRBV7-9 and TRBJ1-4; D is uncertain. This CDR3 spans 12 amino acids. V shed 1 base and J shed 7 bases, with 4 bases lying between them. Germline-derived CDR1 and CDR2 are SEHNR and FQNEAQ (reference sequence). DNA of the CDR3: TGTGCCAGCAGCTTAGAGAGTGAAAAACTGTTTTTT. It codes for CASSLESEKLFF.

V and J are TRBV5-1 and TRBJ1-5; no definite D call. The germline CDR1 and CDR2 sequences are SGHRS and YFSETQ. V was cut by 0 bases and J by 5 bases, with 12 bases left in between. This CDR3 is built from 15 residues. The CDR3 DNA follows: TGCGCCAGCAGCTTGGGGCCTATGAGGCATCAGCCCCAGCATTTT. It yields the protein CASSLGPMRHQPQHF.

This chain joins TRBV7-9 and TRBJ2-7; tentatively, D is TRBD2 (6 bases). The CDR3 is 13 amino acids. V shed 4 bases and J shed 5 bases, with 12 bases lying between them. Germline lookup yields CDR1 SEHNR and CDR2 FQNEAQ (reference sequence). CDR3 region: CASSSGVQDEQYF. CDR3 DNA sequence: TGTGCCAGCAGCTCGGGGGTACAGGACGAGCAGTACTTC.

This chain connects TRBV5-1 to TRBJ2-1; D is possibly TRBD1 (5 bases). Trimming left V 4 bases short and J 9 bases short, with 17 bases between. Germline CDR1 SGHRS, CDR2 YFSETQ. The CDR3 loop spans 14 amino acids. DNA of the CDR3: TGCGCCAGCAGCCCCAGACAGTCAGTGGGTGAGCAGTTCTTC. It translates to CASSPRQSVGEQFF.